A single sample is the source of the 12 T cell receptor beta chains below, sequenced in a study of blood T cell repertoires in COVID-19 (dated by TCRdb to about 2020). Libraries came from the immunoSEQ multiplex PCR assay. Drawn from immuneACCESS, this table holds only the in-frame rearrangements with V and J called that TCRdb kept. Clones are partly lost; checked studies trace under half to an unresolved V gene and leave the rest unexplained. The sample data list more than 120,000 clones, and 75% to 90% of these were observed just once. The top ten clonotypes cover 4.8% of the sample. Sequencing was done on a sample of peripheral blood. All receptors derive from a human donor in a cohort sampled during active COVID-19.

This chain connects TRBV15 to TRBJ1-2; 7 bases align to TRBD1. V gave up 4 bases and J gave up 2 bases; unmatched junction bases: 13. The CDR3 runs 17 residues. Germline CDR1 and CDR2: LNHNV and YYDKDF (reference sequence). Here the CDR3 DNA reads TGTGCCACCAGCAAAGGATTCGGGCTGACAGGGAACTATGGCTACACCTTC. Translating it yields CATSKGFGLTGNYGYTF.

This clone came up once. The CDR3 DNA follows: TGCGCCAGCACTGCCGCACGCGACACAGATACGCAGTATTTT. Encoded protein: CASTAARDTDTQYF. The genes are TRBV10-1 and TRBJ2-3, with D hard to call. This CDR3 is built from 14 residues. The germline CDR1 and CDR2 sequences are WNHNN and SYGVQD (reference sequence). The V and J ends lost 7 bases and 2 bases respectively, with 13 bases between them.

The chain employs TRBV19 and TRBJ2-7; TRBD1 matches 9 bases. Germline V lookup: CDR1 LNHDA, CDR2 SQIVND (reference sequence). V was clipped by 5 bases and J by 2 bases; unmatched bases: 7. The CDR3 extends over 15 amino acids. The CDR3 is CASSRRRTGAYEQYF. CDR3 in DNA: TGTGCCAGTAGTCGAAGGCGGACAGGGGCCTACGAGCAGTACTTC.

This rearrangement joins TRBV20-1 to TRBJ1-6, with a weak D call TRBD1 (5 bases). The V gene lost 3 bases and the J gene lost 6 bases, with 15 bases spanning the gap. The V gene's germline CDR1 is DFQATT and CDR2 SNEGSKA (reference sequence). There are 15 residues in the CDR3. The CDR3 nucleotides read TGCAGTGCTAGTCCCCCGGGGGGGTTTAATTCACCCCTCCACTTT. Amino acids: CSASPPGGFNSPLHF.

The chain recombines TRBV2 with TRBJ1-2; D is ambiguous. Trimming cost V 3 bases and J 4 bases, with 15 bases left between them. CDR3 length: 15 residues. From germline, CDR1 is SNHLY and CDR2 FYNNEI. CDR3 DNA: TGTGCCAGCAGTGATCTGGGCACCACGTCCTATGGCTACACCTTC. Its protein product is CASSDLGTTSYGYTF.

The chain combines TRBV7-2 with TRBJ2-1; a weak D match, TRBD2 (7 bases). With 3 bases removed from V and 10 bases from J, the gap between germline ends came to 16 bases. Germline V CDR1 and CDR2: SGHTA, FQGNSA. This CDR3 has 14 amino acids. CDR3 residues: CASSFGGARGEQFF. CDR3 DNA: TGTGCCAGCAGCTTTGGGGGGGCGAGGGGGGAGCAGTTCTTC.

The chain is built from TRBV6-4 and TRBJ1-5, with D possibly matching TRBD1 (5 bases). The CDR3 covers 13 residues. V was pared by 3 bases and J by 7 bases, with 10 bases between. Germline lookup yields CDR1 MRHNA and CDR2 SNTAGT. The CDR3 here is CASSEERGQPQHF. The CDR3 DNA follows: TGTGCCAGCAGTGAGGAGCGGGGGCAGCCCCAGCATTTT.

This clone has just one count. This chain links TRBV5-1 with TRBJ1-2; tentatively, D is TRBD1 (6 bases). V lost 0 bases, J lost 2 bases, and 8 bases lay in between. From germline, CDR1 is SGHRS and CDR2 YFSETQ. The CDR3 totals 14 residues. The CDR3 reads CASSLDQGNYGYTF. CDR3 coding DNA: TGCGCCAGCAGCTTGGATCAGGGGAACTATGGCTACACCTTC.

V usage is TRBV28 and J usage is TRBJ2-3, with 8 bases matching TRBD1. J lost 7 bases, V lost 4 bases, and 7 bases had no gene match. There are 14 residues in the CDR3. The germline gives CDR1 MDHEN, CDR2 SYDVKM. The CDR3 loop reads CASSSQGARNTQYF. Here the CDR3 DNA reads TGTGCCAGCAGTTCCCAGGGGGCTCGGAATACGCAGTATTTT. Together with reference TRBV28 and TRBJ2-3, the CDR3 gives the full variable domain: DVKVTQSSRYLVKRTGEKVFLECVQDMDHENMFWYRQDPGLGLRLIYFSYDVKMKEKGDIPEGYSVSREKKERFSLILESASTNQTSMYLCASSSQGARNTQYFGPGTRLTVL.

The V and J genes are TRBV18 and TRBJ1-2; perhaps TRBD1 as D (6 bases). Germline CDR1 KGHSH, CDR2 LQKENI. V was cut by 3 bases and J by 4 bases, with 24 bases left in between. The CDR3 spans 18 residues. The DNA of the CDR3 is TGTGCCAGCTCACCTCCCGGACAGTCCCCGGCCTCATTCTATGGCTACACCTTC. Translating it yields CASSPPGQSPASFYGYTF. The variable domain in full, completed from reference TRBV18 and TRBJ1-2, reads NAGVMQNPRHLVRRRGQEARLRCSPMKGHSHVYWYRQLPEEGLKFMVYLQKENIIDESGMPKERFSAEFPKEGPSILRIQQVVRGDSAAYFCASSPPGQSPASFYGYTFGSGTRLTVV.

This clone was seen a single time. The chain carries TRBV5-4 and TRBJ1-1; D may be TRBD1 (5 bases). There are 14 residues in the CDR3. CDR1 is SGHNT and CDR2 is YYREEE in the germline V gene (reference sequence). V gave up 4 bases and J gave up 11 bases, with 21 bases separating them. CDR3 sequence (DNA): TGTGCCAGCAGCGGCCGCCGGGGGTCCAAAGGGGCTTTCTTT. This translates into CASSGRRGSKGAFF.

CDR3 loop: CSVGWQVNTEAFF. CDR3 DNA sequence: TGCAGCGTTGGATGGCAGGTGAACACTGAAGCTTTCTTT. The rearrangement joins TRBV29-1 to TRBJ1-1; the D is unclear. Germline V gene data show CDR1 as SQVTM and CDR2 as ANQGSEA. The CDR3 covers 13 residues. Trimming took off 4 bases at V and 0 bases at J, with 9 bases between the two ends.